Following are 17 T cell receptor beta chains from one sample sequenced in a study of response to subunit inactivated influenza vaccine listed by TCRdb under 2018. The method behind the library was RT-PCR. The instrument given in TCRdb is Illumina HiSeq 2500. The raw public data were reprocessed by TCRdb itself: fastp quality trimming at Q25, MiXCR clonotype calling, in-frame beta chains only. Each CDR3 protein gets just one entry, which takes the most common genes and DNA from the rows behind it. In this sample the table shows hundreds of thousands of distinct CDR3 sequences, around 14% of which occur a single time. Roughly 10% of the sample is taken by the ten largest. The sample was PBMCs from blood, taken roughly 12 days after vaccination. The receptors stem from a middle-aged man who received an inactivated influenza vaccine. Donor details come from another sample of the same person, matched by shared clones.

This sequence joins TRBV5-1 and TRBJ1-1; D may be TRBD1 (6 bases). Trimming pared 6 bases from V and 5 bases from J, leaving 20 bases between. Germline V gene sequence: CDR1 SGHRS, CDR2 YFSETQ. The CDR3 spans 15 residues. CDR3 residues: CASTRGGGGQTEAFF. DNA for the CDR3: TGCGCCAGCACCCGGGGGGGTGGGGGCCAGACTGAAGCTTTCTTT.

This chain uses TRBV28 with TRBJ2-7; D is perhaps TRBD1 (5 bases). The CDR3 loop spans 12 amino acids. Germline-derived CDR1 and CDR2 are MDHEN and SYDVKM. V dropped 6 bases and J dropped 2 bases, with 8 bases sitting between them. CDR3 region: CASRGAAYEQYF. CDR3 DNA sequence: TGTGCCAGCAGAGGGGCGGCCTACGAGCAGTACTTC.

V is TRBV4-2 and J is TRBJ2-3, with 8 nucleotides matching TRBD2. Germline assignment: CDR1 LGHNA and CDR2 YNFKEQ. J gave up 2 bases and V 1 base, and 5 bases lay outside the gene matches. The CDR3 length is 16 residues. The CDR3 DNA follows: TGTGCCAGCAGCCAAGGGCTAGCGGGCATCACAGATACGCAGTATTTT. Translated: CASSQGLAGITDTQYF.

The J gene is TRBJ2-7, the V gene TRBV7-9; D is undetermined. V was pared by 5 bases and J by 1 base, with 15 bases between. This CDR3 is built from 15 residues. CDR1 SEHNR and CDR2 FQNEAQ come from the germline V gene (reference sequence). The CDR3 nucleotides read TGTGCCAGCAGCCGTGGGCGAGAAAGGTCCTACGAGCAGTACTTC. This codes for CASSRGRERSYEQYF.

This sequence joins TRBV4-3 and TRBJ2-3; D uncertain. Germline V CDR1 and CDR2: LGHNA, YSLEER. V dropped 1 base and J dropped 0 bases, with 11 bases sitting between them. The CDR3 totals 16 residues. CDR3 coding DNA: TGCGCCAGCAGCCAAGGTCGCTACGGTAGCACAGATACGCAGTATTTT. This encodes CASSQGRYGSTDTQYF.

V gene TRBV23-1 combines with J gene TRBJ2-5; D gene uncertain. TRBV23-1 is an ORF, with its function uncertain. This CDR3 region has 14 residues. The V gene lost 6 bases and the J gene lost 7 bases, with 18 bases spanning the gap. The CDR3 nucleotides read TGCGCCAGCAGAGCCCTAGATTTCAAAGGGACCCAGTACTTC. It encodes CASRALDFKGTQYF.

The chain is built from TRBV28 and TRBJ1-5; 12 bases match TRBD1. The germline gives CDR1 MDHEN, CDR2 SYDVKM. The CDR3 consists of 17 residues. Trimming took 6 bases from V and 2 from J; bases not matched to a gene: 8. The CDR3: CASRSGTGGGRNQPQHF. The CDR3 DNA reads TGTGCCAGCAGGTCCGGGACAGGGGGCGGTCGCAATCAGCCCCAGCATTTT.

The chain uses TRBV5-6 and TRBJ2-1; 10 bases fit TRBD2. The CDR3 sequence is 16 residues long. Germline trimming cut 4 bases from V and 3 bases from J; bases unmatched to any gene: 7. CDR1 and CDR2 from the germline V gene are SGHDT and YYEEEE. The CDR3 region is CASSPHWTSGYNEQFF. CDR3 sequence (DNA): TGTGCCAGCAGCCCTCACTGGACTAGCGGCTACAATGAGCAGTTCTTC.

In its sample, this clonotype was seen a few times. The V gene is TRBV6-2 or TRBV6-3, the J gene TRBJ2-1, with TRBD1 identical over 8 bases. The CDR3 loop spans 15 amino acids. Germline V gene sequence: CDR1 MNHEY, CDR2 SVGEGT. Germline trimming cut 2 bases from V and 6 bases from J; bases unmatched to any gene: 6. The CDR3 loop is CASSYGQGHTNEQFF. The CDR3 DNA follows: TGTGCCAGCAGTTACGGACAGGGCCACACCAATGAGCAGTTCTTC.

The CDR3 sequence: CASSFSGSRTGELFF. DNA for the CDR3: TGTGCCAGCAGTTTTAGCGGGAGTAGGACCGGGGAGCTGTTTTTT. The chain recombines TRBV28 with TRBJ2-2; 9 bases map to TRBD2. Looked up from germline, CDR1 is MDHEN and CDR2 is SYDVKM. V gave up 3 bases and J gave up 5 bases; unmatched junction bases: 4. The CDR3 covers 15 residues.

The chain couples TRBV27 to TRBJ2-3, with 9 bases aligning to TRBD2. CDR1 MNHEY and CDR2 SMNVEV come from the germline V gene (reference sequence). With V trimmed by 0 bases and J by 0 bases, 13 bases remained unmatched. This CDR3 has 20 residues. Written as DNA, the CDR3 is TGTGCCAGCAGTTTATCACCTCCGGGACTAGCAGACCCTAGCACAGATACGCAGTATTTT. This sequence encodes CASSLSPPGLADPSTDTQYF.

This clonotype was observed a handful of times. The V gene is TRBV20-1, the J gene TRBJ1-5; 9 positions match TRBD1. Germline V gives CDR1 DFQATT, CDR2 SNEGSKA (reference sequence). After removal of 3 bases from V and 2 bases from J, the junction contained 5 bases not matched to a gene. The CDR3 runs to 15 residues. CDR3 coding DNA: TGCAGTGCTAGTAGGGGACAGGGCGGCAATCAGCCCCAGCATTTT. Translation gives CSASRGQGGNQPQHF.

This clonotype has more than one count but fewer than ten. This chain connects TRBV12-3 or TRBV12-4 to TRBJ1-5; D is perhaps TRBD1 (5 bases). This CDR3 comprises 15 residues. V was clipped by 0 bases and J by 4 bases, with 10 bases between them. The CDR3 region has the DNA TGTGCCAGCAGTTTAGCGCTGGAGGGGAATCAGCCCCAGCATTTT. This codes for CASSLALEGNQPQHF.

This chain links TRBV25-1 with TRBJ1-3; D is undetermined. The length of the CDR3 is 13 residues. Per germline, CDR1 MGHDK and CDR2 SYGVNS. Trimming removed 4 bases from V and 2 bases from J, with 6 bases in between. Written as DNA, the CDR3 is TGTGCCAGCAGTGTCGGTGCTGGAAACACCATATATTTT. This sequence encodes CASSVGAGNTIYF.

This clonotype was observed a handful of times. The chain has TRBV24-1 and TRBJ2-5, with D hard to call. Germline values: CDR1 KGHDR, CDR2 SFDVKD. The CDR3 spans 16 residues. Deletions cut 5 bases from V and 5 bases from J, with 20 bases between. This CDR3 reads CATSAAGRLSGETQYF. The CDR3 region has the DNA TGTGCCACCAGTGCGGCAGGCAGACTTTCTGGGGAGACCCAGTACTTC.

In its sample, this clonotype was seen many times. The V call is TRBV7-2, the J call TRBJ2-7; D is uncertain. CDR1 and CDR2 (germline): SGHTA, FQGNSA. The CDR3 has 12 amino acids. Trimming shortened V by 5 bases and J by 7 bases, and 12 bases separated the two germline ends. This CDR3 reads CASSPQAREQYF. The CDR3 nucleotides are TGTGCCAGCAGCCCCCAGGCTAGGGAGCAGTACTTC.

This clonotype was observed at least ten times. The rearrangement joins TRBV30 to TRBJ2-1; TRBD2 matches at 9 bases. Germline V CDR1 and CDR2: GTSNPN, SVGIG (reference sequence). V lost 4 bases, J lost 4 bases, and 5 bases stayed unmatched. The CDR3 has 14 amino acids. The CDR3 spells CAWNSGGPYNEQFF. The CDR3 DNA reads as TGTGCCTGGAATAGCGGGGGACCTTACAATGAGCAGTTCTTC.